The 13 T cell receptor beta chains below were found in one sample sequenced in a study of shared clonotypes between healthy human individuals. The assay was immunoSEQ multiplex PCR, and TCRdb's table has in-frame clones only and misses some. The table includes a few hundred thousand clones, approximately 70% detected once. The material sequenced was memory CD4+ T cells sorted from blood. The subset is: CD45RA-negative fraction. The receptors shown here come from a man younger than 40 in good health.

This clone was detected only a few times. The CDR3 nucleotides read TGTGCCAGCAGTGAAACTTCCGGTCTTCTGTTTTTT. Its translation: CASSETSGLLFF. The gene calls are TRBV6-1 and TRBJ1-4; no reliable D call. Looked up from germline, CDR1 is MNHNS and CDR2 is SASEGT. Trimming stripped 2 bases from V and 14 bases from J, with 12 bases between. The CDR3 spans 12 residues.

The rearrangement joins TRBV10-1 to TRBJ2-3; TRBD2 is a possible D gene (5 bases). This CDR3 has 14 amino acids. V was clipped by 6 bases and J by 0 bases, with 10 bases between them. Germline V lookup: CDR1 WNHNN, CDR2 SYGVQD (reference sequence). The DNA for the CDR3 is TGCGCCAGCAGAGATGGACTCAGCACAGATACGCAGTATTTT. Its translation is CASRDGLSTDTQYF.

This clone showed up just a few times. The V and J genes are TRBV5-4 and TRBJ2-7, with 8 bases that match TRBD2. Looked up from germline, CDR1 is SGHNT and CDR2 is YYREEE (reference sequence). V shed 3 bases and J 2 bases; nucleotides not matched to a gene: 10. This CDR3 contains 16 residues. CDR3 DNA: TGTGCCAGCAGCTATACGGGACTAGTGAGAGCCTACGAGCAGTACTTC. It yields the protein CASSYTGLVRAYEQYF.

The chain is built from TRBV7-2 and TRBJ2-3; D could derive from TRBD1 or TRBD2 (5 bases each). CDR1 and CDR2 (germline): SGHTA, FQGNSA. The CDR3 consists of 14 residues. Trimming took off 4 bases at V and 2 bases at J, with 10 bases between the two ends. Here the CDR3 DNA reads TGTGCCAGCAGCTCTGGGACCTCCACAGATACGCAGTATTTT. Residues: CASSSGTSTDTQYF.

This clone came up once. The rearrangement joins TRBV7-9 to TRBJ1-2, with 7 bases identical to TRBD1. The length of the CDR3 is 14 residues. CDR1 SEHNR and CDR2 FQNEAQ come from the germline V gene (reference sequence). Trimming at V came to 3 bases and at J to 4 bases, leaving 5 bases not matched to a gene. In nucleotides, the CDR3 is TGTGCCAGCAGCTTCAACAGGGGTTTCTATGGCTACACCTTC. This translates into CASSFNRGFYGYTF. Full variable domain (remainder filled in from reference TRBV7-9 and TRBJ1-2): DTGVSQNPRHKITKRGQNVTFRCDPISEHNRLYWYRQTLGQGPEFLTYFQNEAQLEKSRLLSDRFSAERPKGSFSTLEIQRTEQGDSAMYLCASSFNRGFYGYTFGSGTRLTVV.

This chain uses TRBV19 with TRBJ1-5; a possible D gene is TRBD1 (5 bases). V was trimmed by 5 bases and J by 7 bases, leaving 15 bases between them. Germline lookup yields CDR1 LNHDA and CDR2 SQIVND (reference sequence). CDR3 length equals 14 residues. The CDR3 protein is CASSQLGREQPQHF. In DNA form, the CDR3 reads TGTGCCAGTAGTCAACTCGGCAGGGAACAGCCCCAGCATTTT.

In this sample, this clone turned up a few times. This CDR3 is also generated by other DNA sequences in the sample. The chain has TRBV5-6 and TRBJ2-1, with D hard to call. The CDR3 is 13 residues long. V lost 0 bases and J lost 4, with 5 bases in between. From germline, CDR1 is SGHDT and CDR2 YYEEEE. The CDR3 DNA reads TGTGCCAGCAGCTTGGGGGAATACAATGAGCAGTTCTTC. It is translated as CASSLGEYNEQFF.

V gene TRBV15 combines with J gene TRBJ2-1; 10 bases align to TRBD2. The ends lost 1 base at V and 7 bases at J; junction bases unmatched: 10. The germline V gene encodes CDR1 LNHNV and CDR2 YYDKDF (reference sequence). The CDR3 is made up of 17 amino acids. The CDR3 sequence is CATSRASGRANVNEQFF. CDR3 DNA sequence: TGTGCCACCAGCAGAGCGAGCGGGAGGGCTAACGTGAATGAGCAGTTCTTC.

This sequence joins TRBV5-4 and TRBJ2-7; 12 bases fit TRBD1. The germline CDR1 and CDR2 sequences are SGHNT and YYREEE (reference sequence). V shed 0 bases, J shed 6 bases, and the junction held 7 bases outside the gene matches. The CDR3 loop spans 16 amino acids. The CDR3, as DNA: TGTGCCAGCAGCTTGGTTCCGGGACAGGGGGCGTCCGAGCAGTACTTC. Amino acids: CASSLVPGQGASEQYF.

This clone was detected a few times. The CDR3 DNA follows: TGTGCCAGCAGTTTGAGGACTAGCGGCAACACCGGGGAGCTGTTTTTT. Translation: CASSLRTSGNTGELFF. This chain links TRBV6-5 with TRBJ2-2; 10 bases line up with TRBD2. Per the germline V gene, CDR1 is MNHEY and CDR2 is SVGAGI. The CDR3 covers 16 residues. J gave up 2 bases and V 4 bases, and 4 bases lay outside the gene matches.

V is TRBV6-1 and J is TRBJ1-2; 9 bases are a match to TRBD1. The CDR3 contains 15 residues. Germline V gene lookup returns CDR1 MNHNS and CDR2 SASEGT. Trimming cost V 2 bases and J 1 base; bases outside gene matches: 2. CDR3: CASSEKGQGNYGYTF. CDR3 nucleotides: TGTGCCAGCAGTGAAAAGGGACAGGGTAACTATGGCTACACCTTC.

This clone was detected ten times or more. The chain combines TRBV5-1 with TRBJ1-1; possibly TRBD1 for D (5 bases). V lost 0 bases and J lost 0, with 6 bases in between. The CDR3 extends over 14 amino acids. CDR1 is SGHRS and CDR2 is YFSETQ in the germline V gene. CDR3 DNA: TGCGCCAGCAGCTTGGGACAGATGAACACTGAAGCTTTCTTT. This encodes CASSLGQMNTEAFF.

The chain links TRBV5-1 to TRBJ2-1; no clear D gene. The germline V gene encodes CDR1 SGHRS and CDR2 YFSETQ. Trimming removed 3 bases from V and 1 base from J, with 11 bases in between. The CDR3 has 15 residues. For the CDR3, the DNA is TGCGCCAGCAGCTCTGTGTTAGGATCCTACAATGAGCAGTTCTTC. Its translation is CASSSVLGSYNEQFF.